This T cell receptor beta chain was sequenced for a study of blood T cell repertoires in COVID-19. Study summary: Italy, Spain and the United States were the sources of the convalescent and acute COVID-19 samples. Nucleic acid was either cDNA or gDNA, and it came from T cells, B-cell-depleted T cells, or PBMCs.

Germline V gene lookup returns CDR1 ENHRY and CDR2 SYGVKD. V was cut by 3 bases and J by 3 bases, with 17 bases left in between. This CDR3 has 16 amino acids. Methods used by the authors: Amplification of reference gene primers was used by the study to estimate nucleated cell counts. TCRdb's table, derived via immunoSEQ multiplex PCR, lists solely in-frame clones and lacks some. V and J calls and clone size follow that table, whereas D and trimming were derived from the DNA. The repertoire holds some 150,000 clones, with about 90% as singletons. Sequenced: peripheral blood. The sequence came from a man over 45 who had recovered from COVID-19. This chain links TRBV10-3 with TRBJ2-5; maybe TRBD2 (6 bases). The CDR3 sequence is CAISEGPGRSEETQYF. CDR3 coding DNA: TGTGCCATCAGTGAAGGTCCAGGGAGGAGCGAAGAGACCCAGTACTTC.